This passage covers 15 T cell receptor beta chains from one sample sequenced in a study of blood T cell repertoires in COVID-19. Sequencing used immunoSEQ multiplex PCR; TCRdb keeps in-frame clones, though not all of them. This table holds roughly 230,000 clones, about 83% found once. Material for sequencing was peripheral blood. Source of these receptors: a human donor in a cohort sampled during active COVID-19.

V gene TRBV6-5 combines with J gene TRBJ1-5; 7 bases agree with TRBD1. Per germline, CDR1 MNHEY and CDR2 SVGAGI. Trimming at V came to 6 bases and at J to 0 bases, leaving 5 bases not matched to a gene. CDR3 size: 15 residues. The CDR3, as DNA: TGTGCCAGCAGCCTGACAGGGCTTAGCAATCAGCCCCAGCATTTT. Its protein is CASSLTGLSNQPQHF.

The chain is built from TRBV2 and TRBJ1-2; 12 bases fit TRBD1. The V and J ends lost 6 bases and 0 bases, in that order; junction bases with no gene match: 5. The CDR3 consists of 16 residues. The germline CDR1 and CDR2 sequences are SNHLY and FYNNEI. Written as DNA, the CDR3 is TGTGCCAGCAGACCGGGGACAGGGGGCTCTAACTATGGCTACACCTTC. It translates to CASRPGTGGSNYGYTF.

V usage is TRBV7-2 and J usage is TRBJ2-7; TRBD1 agrees at 10 bases. The CDR3 loop spans 15 amino acids. CDR1 SGHTA and CDR2 FQGNSA come from the germline V gene. V was clipped by 1 base and J by 4 bases; unmatched bases: 4. The CDR3 protein is CASSLGQGARYEQYF. DNA for the CDR3: TGTGCCAGCAGCTTAGGACAGGGGGCTAGGTACGAGCAGTACTTC.

Details on this clone: Other DNA sequences in the sample encode the same CDR3. The genes are TRBV7-9 and TRBJ2-7; D is undetermined. The V end lost 1 base, the J end lost 6 bases, and 10 bases lay between the germline ends. The CDR3 covers 13 residues. Germline V CDR1 and CDR2: SEHNR, FQNEAQ (reference sequence). The CDR3 protein is CASSLGTSGEQYF. The CDR3 DNA sequence: TGTGCCAGCAGCTTAGGCACCTCCGGCGAGCAGTACTTC.

The chain employs TRBV18 and TRBJ1-1; 12 nucleotides agree with TRBD1. Germline assignment: CDR1 KGHSH and CDR2 LQKENI. The CDR3 extends over 16 amino acids. V was pared by 0 bases and J by 7 bases, with 6 bases of the junction left unmatched. The CDR3 nucleotides are TGTGCCAGCTCACCACCCCGGGACAGGGGGCGAGATGAAGCTTTCTTT. Translating it yields CASSPPRDRGRDEAFF.

The V call is TRBV5-1, the J call TRBJ2-5, with a tentative D call TRBD1 (6 bases). The CDR3 totals 14 residues. V lost 6 bases and J 4 bases, leaving 16 bases between the germline ends. Germline CDR1 SGHRS, CDR2 YFSETQ. CDR3 protein: CASNSAGELETQYF. In nucleotides, the CDR3 is TGCGCCAGCAATTCTGCAGGGGAACTAGAGACCCAGTACTTC.

This sequence joins TRBV10-1 and TRBJ2-3; TRBD2 matches 12 bases. This CDR3 contains 15 residues. CDR1 is WNHNN, CDR2 SYGVQD, per germline (reference sequence). The V and J ends lost 5 bases and 6 bases, in that order; junction bases with no gene match: 6. The CDR3 region has the DNA TGCGCCAGCAGTCGGCCTAGCGGGGGGGACGATACGCAGTATTTT. Amino acids: CASSRPSGGDDTQYF.

This rearrangement joins TRBV20-1 to TRBJ2-7; tentatively, D is TRBD2 (6 bases). Per the germline V gene, CDR1 is DFQATT and CDR2 is SNEGSKA (reference sequence). Trimming took 8 bases from V and 3 from J, leaving 11 bases between them. The CDR3 length is 11 residues. The CDR3 bases are TGCAGTTTGGCGGGGTACTACGAGCAGTACTTC. Translated, it gives CSLAGYYEQYF.

The J gene is TRBJ1-1, the V gene TRBV7-6, with TRBD1 as a possible D gene (6 bases). Germline CDR1 SGHVS, CDR2 FNYEAQ. This CDR3 region has 16 residues. The germline V and J ends were trimmed by 5 bases and 5 bases, with 21 bases remaining between them. CDR3 coding DNA: TGTGCCAGCAGCCAGAATCGACCGGGACAAACTACTGAAGCTTTCTTT. Its protein is CASSQNRPGQTTEAFF.

This chain joins TRBV5-4 and TRBJ2-3; D is unresolved. V was trimmed by 0 bases and J by 5 bases, leaving 4 bases between them. CDR3 length equals 12 residues. From germline, CDR1 is SGHNT and CDR2 YYREEE (reference sequence). CDR3 nucleotides: TGTGCCAGCAGCTTGGCAGGAGATACGCAGTATTTT. It codes for CASSLAGDTQYF.

This clone showed up just once. The rearrangement joins TRBV2 to TRBJ2-7; the match to TRBD1 covers 7 bases. V lost 9 bases and J lost 3; bases outside the gene matches: 8. CDR3 size: 13 residues. The germline V gene encodes CDR1 SNHLY and CDR2 FYNNEI. The CDR3 protein is CASYGQEVYEQYF. Here the CDR3 DNA reads TGTGCCAGTTACGGACAGGAGGTCTACGAGCAGTACTTC.

The rearrangement joins TRBV5-8 to TRBJ2-3, with TRBD2 as a possible D gene (5 bases). CDR1 and CDR2 from the germline V gene are SGHTS and YDEGEE. CDR3 length equals 15 residues. Trimming left V 2 bases short and J 0 bases short, with 10 bases between. The CDR3 sequence is CASSFRRGSTDTQYF. In DNA, the CDR3 is TGTGCCAGCAGCTTCAGGAGAGGGAGCACAGATACGCAGTATTTT.

The rearrangement joins TRBV18 to TRBJ2-2; 12 bases fit TRBD2. CDR1 KGHSH and CDR2 LQKENI come from the germline V gene. J lost 4 bases, V lost 6 bases, and 6 bases had no gene match. The CDR3 consists of 16 residues. CDR3 sequence reads: CASSGGLAGPTGELFF. In DNA form, the CDR3 reads TGTGCCAGCTCGGGAGGACTAGCGGGACCCACCGGGGAGCTGTTTTTT.

This chain connects TRBV7-2 to TRBJ2-7; D gene uncertain. The germline gives CDR1 SGHTA, CDR2 FQGNSA. This CDR3 is 12 amino acids long. V was trimmed by 4 bases and J by 3 bases, leaving 7 bases between them. CDR3 loop: CASSYGVYEQYF. CDR3 coding DNA: TGTGCCAGCAGCTACGGAGTCTACGAGCAGTACTTC.

This clone turned up a few times. The V and J genes are TRBV6-6 and TRBJ1-1, with TRBD1 identical over 7 bases. Looked up from germline, CDR1 is MNHNY and CDR2 is SVGAGI (reference sequence). The CDR3 covers 15 residues. V shed 0 bases, J shed 5 bases, and the junction held 6 bases outside the gene matches. The CDR3 here is CASSYSNRGETEAFF. CDR3 in DNA: TGTGCCAGCAGTTACTCGAACAGGGGTGAAACTGAAGCTTTCTTT.